This passage covers 19 T cell receptor beta chains from one sample sequenced in a study of patients and donors after allogeneic stem cell transplantation. One entry per CDR3 protein, called by TCRdb with MiXCR from the RT-PCR reads. The data show about 400,000 distinct CDR3 sequences, about a sixth seen once. Sample: blood, either unsorted or a sorted T cell fraction (not recorded which). These receptors all stem from a human donor who was either an allogeneic HSCT recipient or a stem cell or donor lymphocyte infusion donor (not recorded which). It is not recorded whose cells these are; they may come from a transplant donor.

This clonotype was detected a few times. The chain joins TRBV6-1 to TRBJ2-7, with D perhaps matching TRBD2 (6 bases). This CDR3 region has 13 residues. Trimming left V 5 bases short and J 5 bases short, with 13 bases between. Per the germline V gene, CDR1 is MNHNS and CDR2 is SASEGT. CDR3 in amino acids: CASSPAPGDEQYF. The CDR3 DNA is TGTGCCAGCAGTCCGGCACCGGGGGACGAGCAGTACTTC.

The CDR3 region is CASSQGGRGRSDTEAFF. In DNA form, the CDR3 reads TGCGCCAGCAGCCAAGGTGGCCGGGGGCGGAGTGACACTGAAGCTTTCTTT. This sequence joins TRBV4-3 and TRBJ1-1; the D gene is possibly TRBD1 (6 bases). The V and J ends lost 1 base and 3 bases respectively, with 18 bases between them. The length of the CDR3 is 17 residues. Germline values: CDR1 LGHNA, CDR2 YSLEER.

This clonotype was observed many times. V is TRBV4-2 and J is TRBJ1-5; tentative D call: TRBD1 (6 bases). The V end lost 4 bases, the J end lost 0 bases, and 7 bases lay between the germline ends. The CDR3 is made up of 14 amino acids. The V gene's germline CDR1 is LGHNA and CDR2 YNFKEQ. The CDR3 region is CASSRTVSNQPQHF. In DNA form, the CDR3 reads TGTGCCAGCAGCCGGACAGTTAGCAATCAGCCCCAGCATTTT.

In this sample, this clonotype turned up a few times. The chain recombines TRBV12-3 or TRBV12-4 with TRBJ2-2; 10 bases fit TRBD1. The length of the CDR3 is 14 residues. Losses at the gene ends were 6 bases for V and 6 bases for J; bases not matched to a gene: 4. CDR3 residues: CASRRQGAPGELFF. The CDR3 DNA reads TGTGCCAGCAGGAGACAGGGGGCGCCCGGGGAGCTGTTTTTT.

In the case of this clonotype: The junction departs from the called germline gene at one end, perhaps through a read error. The chain joins TRBV27 to TRBJ2-7; D is ambiguous. Germline V gene lookup returns CDR1 MNHEY and CDR2 SMNVEV (reference sequence). The CDR3 sequence is 11 residues long. This CDR3 is CASSTSHEQYF. In DNA form, the CDR3 reads TGTGCCAGCAGTACCTCCCACGAGCAGTACTTC.

This sequence joins TRBV6-2 or TRBV6-3 and TRBJ2-3, with D possibly matching TRBD2 (6 bases). Germline assignment: CDR1 MNHEY and CDR2 SVGEGT. The CDR3 sequence is 13 residues long. V gave up 8 bases and J gave up 3 bases, with 12 bases separating them. The CDR3 region is CASRREWTDTQYF. The CDR3 DNA reads as TGTGCCAGCCGACGGGAGTGGACAGATACGCAGTATTTT.

This clonotype appeared a few times. The rearrangement links TRBV2 to TRBJ2-7, with 7 bases identical to TRBD1. V lost 6 bases to trimming and J lost 3 bases; unmatched junction nucleotides: 5. The CDR3 covers 13 residues. CDR1 is SNHLY and CDR2 is FYNNEI in the germline V gene. The CDR3 loop is CASRTGQHYEQYF. Here the CDR3 DNA reads TGTGCCAGCAGAACGGGACAGCACTACGAGCAGTACTTC.

This clonotype was seen more than once but under ten times. This rearrangement joins TRBV4-3 to TRBJ2-7; TRBD1 is a possible D gene (6 bases). This CDR3 contains 16 residues. Trimming took off 4 bases at V and 4 bases at J, with 20 bases between the two ends. In germline, CDR1 is LGHNA, CDR2 YSLEER. CDR3 DNA sequence: TGCGCCAGCAGCCCGACCCTGAGGGAACAGGGTTACGAGCAGTACTTC. Encoded protein: CASSPTLREQGYEQYF.

This sequence joins TRBV20-1 and TRBJ2-7; 8 nucleotides match TRBD1. There are 16 residues in the CDR3. Germline values: CDR1 DFQATT, CDR2 SNEGSKA (reference sequence). V trimming: 4 bases; J trimming: 0 bases; junction bases outside the gene matches: 11. CDR3 region: CSAITIGQGHSYEQYF. CDR3 nucleotides: TGCAGTGCTATAACTATCGGACAGGGCCACTCCTACGAGCAGTACTTC.

This clonotype has a handful of counts. CDR3 sequence reads: CASSYPPSGGGRTDTQYF. The CDR3 region has the DNA TGTGCCAGCAGTTACCCGCCTAGCGGGGGCGGGAGGACAGATACGCAGTATTTT. This chain joins TRBV6-5 and TRBJ2-3; 10 nucleotides line up with TRBD2. The CDR3 spans 18 residues. Germline V gene sequence: CDR1 MNHEY, CDR2 SVGAGI. The V and J ends lost 2 bases and 3 bases, in that order; junction bases with no gene match: 11.

Only a few counts were recorded for this clonotype. This sequence joins TRBV4-3 and TRBJ1-1; D remains unclear. This CDR3 is 14 amino acids long. Germline CDR1 reads LGHNA; CDR2 reads YSLEER. V lost 0 bases and J lost 4, with 9 bases in between. CDR3 residues: CASSQDRGPTEAFF. Here the CDR3 DNA reads TGCGCCAGCAGCCAAGATCGTGGGCCCACTGAAGCTTTCTTT.

This clonotype was observed a few times. The V call is TRBV20-1, the J call TRBJ2-7; tentative D call: TRBD1 (5 bases). The germline V gene has CDR1 DFQATT and CDR2 SNEGSKA (reference sequence). Trimming took off 3 bases at V and 0 bases at J, with 15 bases between the two ends. The CDR3 has 15 amino acids. Written as DNA, the CDR3 is TGCAGTGCTAGGGCACGACTGGGGCTCTCCTACGAGCAGTACTTC. Translated: CSARARLGLSYEQYF.

Regarding this clonotype: A clone one base away is much larger, so this may be a read error. As DNA, the CDR3 is TGCGCCAGCAGCTTGGTCGGGGACGGTTCCACTCAAGCTTTCTTT. Encoded protein: CASSLVGDGSTQAFF. The chain recombines TRBV5-1 with TRBJ1-1, with D possibly being TRBD1 (5 bases). This CDR3 contains 15 residues. CDR1 and CDR2 from the germline V gene are SGHRS and YFSETQ.

V gene TRBV4-1 combines with J gene TRBJ1-2; D remains ambiguous. This CDR3 has 16 residues. V lost 0 bases, J lost 3 bases, and 14 bases lay in between. Germline V gives CDR1 MGHRA, CDR2 YSYEKL. The CDR3 is CASSQDLSVFHYGYTF. The DNA of the CDR3 is TGCGCCAGCAGCCAAGATCTGTCGGTTTTCCACTATGGCTACACCTTC.

The J gene is TRBJ2-1, the V gene TRBV27; tentatively, D is TRBD1 (5 bases). Germline CDR1 MNHEY, CDR2 SMNVEV (reference sequence). CDR3 length equals 12 residues. With 8 bases removed from V and 10 bases from J, the gap between germline ends came to 15 bases. The CDR3 sequence is CASQTGAWEQFF. The CDR3, as DNA: TGTGCCAGCCAAACAGGTGCTTGGGAGCAGTTCTTC.

Many counts were recorded for this clonotype. The V and J genes are TRBV5-1 and TRBJ2-2; 7 bases fit TRBD2. V was pared by 2 bases and J by 3 bases, with 4 bases of the junction left unmatched. From germline, CDR1 is SGHRS and CDR2 YFSETQ. The CDR3 sequence is 15 residues long. The CDR3 DNA follows: TGCGCCAGCAGCTTCGGAGCGGGATACACCGGGGAGCTGTTTTTT. Protein sequence: CASSFGAGYTGELFF.

The gene calls are TRBV20-1 and TRBJ1-1; 8 bases are a match to TRBD1. The CDR3 is 17 residues long. V lost 0 bases, J lost 11 bases, and 20 bases stayed unmatched. The germline gives CDR1 DFQATT, CDR2 SNEGSKA (reference sequence). The CDR3 DNA reads as TGCAGTGCTAGAGATCTCCACAGGGGGAGTTTGAAGCTTGTTGCTTTCTTT. Translating gives CSARDLHRGSLKLVAFF.

The chain is built from TRBV27 and TRBJ2-3; no clear D gene. The germline gives CDR1 MNHEY, CDR2 SMNVEV (reference sequence). This CDR3 spans 13 amino acids. V gave up 3 bases and J gave up 4 bases, with 8 bases separating them. As DNA, the CDR3 is TGTGCCAGCAGTTTCCAAGCCGCAGATACGCAGTATTTT. It specifies CASSFQAADTQYF.

The chain has TRBV27 and TRBJ2-7, with TRBD2 identical over 7 bases. The length of the CDR3 is 13 residues. The V segment lost 4 bases and the J segment 2 bases; nucleotides outside the gene matches: 2. The V gene's germline CDR1 is MNHEY and CDR2 SMNVEV (reference sequence). The CDR3 loop reads CASSWGTTYEQYF. In DNA form, the CDR3 reads TGTGCCAGCAGTTGGGGGACTACCTACGAGCAGTACTTC.